Below are 25 T cell receptor beta chains sequenced from a single sample in a study of blood T cell repertoires in COVID-19. Some clones are missing from TCRdb's copy, which holds only in-frame ones; the method was immunoSEQ multiplex PCR. Altogether approximately 500,000 clones are present, 75% to 90% being singletons, with the ten largest covering 3.2%. The sequencing input was peripheral blood. The receptors come from a human donor in a cohort sampled during active COVID-19.

The DNA of the CDR3 is TGTGCCAGTAGTTCTACCCAGGGGGCCGAGCAGTACTTC. Protein product: CASSSTQGAEQYF. The V and J genes are TRBV19 and TRBJ2-7, with 8 positions matching TRBD1. The ends lost 5 bases at V and 6 bases at J; junction bases unmatched: 6. Looked up from germline, CDR1 is LNHDA and CDR2 is SQIVND (reference sequence). CDR3 length equals 13 residues.

This clone was seen just once. The rearrangement joins TRBV6-5 to TRBJ2-7, with D maybe TRBD1 (6 bases). Between the trimmed V and J ends, which lost 6 bases and 6 bases, there was a span of 12 bases. From germline, CDR1 is MNHEY and CDR2 SVGAGI. The CDR3 covers 12 residues. CDR3 residues: CASSQNRAEQYF. DNA of the CDR3: TGTGCCAGCAGCCAAAACAGGGCCGAGCAGTACTTC.

The chain is built from TRBV29-1 and TRBJ2-3, with 9 bases fitting TRBD2. Trimming at V came to 6 bases and at J to 4 bases, leaving 17 bases not matched to a gene. The CDR3 is 17 amino acids. Germline loops: CDR1 SQVTM, CDR2 ANQGSEA. CDR3: CSVVRTHSGGGPDTQYF. CDR3 DNA sequence: TGCAGCGTCGTCAGGACTCATAGCGGGGGAGGGCCAGATACGCAGTATTTT.

DNA of the CDR3: TGTGCCAGTAGTATCAGTACAGGCCGTAAAGCTAATGAAAAACTGTTTTTT. Its protein product is CASSISTGRKANEKLFF. V is TRBV19 and J is TRBJ1-4; D might be TRBD1 (5 bases). Trimming stripped 3 bases from V and 3 bases from J, with 17 bases between. The CDR3 is 17 residues long. CDR1 and CDR2 (germline): LNHDA, SQIVND (reference sequence).

This chain joins TRBV3-1 (or the pseudogene TRBV3-2) and TRBJ1-6; D possibly corresponds to TRBD1 (5 bases). The CDR3 sequence is 15 residues long. V lost 5 bases, J lost 13 bases, and 21 bases lay in between. Germline V gene sequence: CDR1 LGHDT, CDR2 YNNKEL (reference sequence). This chain's CDR3 is CASSAGGERPSPLHF. The CDR3 bases are TGTGCCAGCAGCGCCGGGGGGGAGCGTCCCTCTCCCCTCCACTTT.

V gene TRBV7-9 combines with J gene TRBJ2-5; no clear D. This CDR3 has 16 residues. V lost 5 bases and J 3 bases, leaving 19 bases between the germline ends. CDR1 and CDR2 (germline): SEHNR, FQNEAQ (reference sequence). CDR3 sequence: CASSPLQANAKETQYF. Here the CDR3 DNA reads TGTGCCAGCAGCCCCTTGCAGGCAAACGCAAAAGAGACCCAGTACTTC.

The chain uses TRBV7-2 and TRBJ1-2; possibly TRBD1 for D (5 bases). Germline assignment: CDR1 SGHTA and CDR2 FQGNSA. V gave up 3 bases and J gave up 8 bases, with 16 bases separating them. This CDR3 has 14 amino acids. Here the CDR3 reads CASSLVGGGQGYTF. The CDR3 DNA sequence: TGTGCCAGCAGCTTGGTTGGGGGAGGGCAAGGCTACACCTTC.

The chain joins TRBV9 to TRBJ1-6; D unresolved. This CDR3 is 14 amino acids long. Looked up from germline, CDR1 is SGDLS and CDR2 is YYNGEE. V was cut by 1 base and J by 9 bases, with 11 bases left in between. The CDR3 DNA follows: TGTGCCAGCAGCGTAAGCTCCGGCGGTTCACCCCTCCACTTT. It translates to CASSVSSGGSPLHF.

The V gene is TRBV6-5, the J gene TRBJ2-3; 12 bases are a match to TRBD1. Germline lookup yields CDR1 MNHEY and CDR2 SVGAGI. The junction had 8 bases not matched to a gene; V was cut back by 8 bases and J by 5 bases. The CDR3 spans 15 residues. In DNA form, the CDR3 reads TGTGCCAGCCATCCCGGGACAGGGGGCGGAGATACGCAGTATTTT. It specifies CASHPGTGGGDTQYF.

The chain couples TRBV18 to TRBJ2-3, with a possible D match to TRBD2 (5 bases). The V and J ends lost 2 bases and 4 bases respectively, with 7 bases between them. Germline V gene sequence: CDR1 KGHSH, CDR2 LQKENI. This CDR3 has 13 residues. Written as DNA, the CDR3 is TGTGCCAGCTCACCATCGGAGGCAGATACGCAGTATTTT. It encodes CASSPSEADTQYF.

In regard to this clone: Given a much more abundant clone one base away, this may be a read error. The chain employs TRBV7-9 and TRBJ1-1; 9 positions match TRBD1. There are 15 residues in the CDR3. V trimming: 5 bases; J trimming: 0 bases; junction bases outside the gene matches: 4. CDR1 SEHNR and CDR2 FQNEAQ come from the germline V gene (reference sequence). The CDR3 sequence is CASSRTGVMNTEAFF. In nucleotides, the CDR3 is TGTGCCAGCAGCCGGACAGGGGTCATGAACACTGAAGCTTTCTTT.

This rearrangement joins TRBV25-1 to TRBJ2-2; tentative D call: TRBD1 (6 bases). Trimming took off 4 bases at V and 5 bases at J, with 11 bases between the two ends. CDR1 is MGHDK, CDR2 SYGVNS, per germline. The CDR3 has 14 residues. CDR3 sequence (DNA): TGTGCCAGCAGTGCACAGGGTGATACCGGGGAGCTGTTTTTT. This encodes CASSAQGDTGELFF.

CDR3 region: CASRGGGRETQYF. The DNA for the CDR3 is TGTGCCAGCAGAGGGGGGGGACGGGAGACCCAGTACTTC. The rearrangement links TRBV3-1 (or the pseudogene TRBV3-2) to TRBJ2-5; a weak D match, TRBD2 (7 bases). V was shortened by 6 bases and J by 5 bases, with 13 bases between the two germline ends. Germline V lookup: CDR1 LGHDT, CDR2 YNNKEL (reference sequence). The CDR3 is 13 residues long.

This sequence joins TRBV5-1 and TRBJ1-2; 12 nucleotides align to TRBD1. Germline values: CDR1 SGHRS, CDR2 YFSETQ. V trimming: 4 bases; J trimming: 8 bases; junction bases outside the gene matches: 9. The CDR3 is 15 amino acids. In DNA, the CDR3 is TGCGCCAGCAGCATGACTGGGGACAGGGGGCCCGGCTACACCTTC. Protein: CASSMTGDRGPGYTF.

The V call is TRBV5-1, the J call TRBJ2-4; possible D gene TRBD2, 5 bases. Germline CDR1 SGHRS, CDR2 YFSETQ. The CDR3 is 15 residues long. V gave up 1 base and J gave up 1 base, with 9 bases separating them. The CDR3 bases are TGCGCCAGCAGCTTGTCAGTAGCGGCCAAAAACATTCAGTACTTC. It is translated as CASSLSVAAKNIQYF.

This clone was picked up a small number of times. The gene calls are TRBV6-5 and TRBJ2-7; tentative D call: TRBD1 (6 bases). From germline, CDR1 is MNHEY and CDR2 SVGAGI. This CDR3 comprises 15 residues. V was pared by 0 bases and J by 5 bases, with 14 bases between. The CDR3 loop is CASSYSRSRGHEQYF. CDR3 DNA sequence: TGTGCCAGCAGTTACTCGAGAAGCAGGGGCCACGAGCAGTACTTC.

J is TRBJ1-5 and V is TRBV19, with D perhaps matching TRBD1 (5 bases). The germline V and J ends were trimmed by 5 bases and 2 bases, with 10 bases remaining between them. The CDR3 consists of 14 residues. CDR1 and CDR2 from the germline V gene are LNHDA and SQIVND (reference sequence). CDR3 sequence: CASSLGLRNQPQHF. The CDR3 coding sequence is TGTGCCAGTAGTCTGGGGCTTCGCAATCAGCCCCAGCATTTT.

The chain is built from TRBV30 and TRBJ1-2; TRBD1 agrees at 10 bases. Germline V gives CDR1 GTSNPN, CDR2 SVGIG (reference sequence). V trimming: 5 bases; J trimming: 2 bases; junction bases outside the gene matches: 5. CDR3 size: 14 residues. CDR3 nucleotides: TGTGCCTGGGGCGACAGGGGGCGAAACTATGGCTACACCTTC. The encoded protein is CAWGDRGRNYGYTF.

The genes are TRBV30 and TRBJ2-3; 12 bases line up with TRBD2. Losses at the gene ends were 0 bases for V and 3 bases for J; bases not matched to a gene: 13. This CDR3 comprises 19 residues. Germline assignment: CDR1 GTSNPN and CDR2 SVGIG (reference sequence). CDR3 region: CAWSVGLAGGPVGTDTQYF. The CDR3 coding sequence is TGTGCCTGGAGTGTAGGGCTAGCGGGAGGGCCGGTGGGGACAGATACGCAGTATTTT.

V and J are TRBV4-3 and TRBJ1-2; D gene ambiguous. The CDR3 loop spans 14 amino acids. The germline V gene has CDR1 LGHNA and CDR2 YSLEER. V lost 0 bases and J 4 bases, leaving 9 bases between the germline ends. The CDR3 DNA reads TGCGCCAGCAGCCAAGATGCACGGGGCTATGGCTACACCTTC. This gives the protein CASSQDARGYGYTF.

The CDR3 DNA follows: TGTGCCAGCAGCCCGGGAGGGCTAGCGGGAGGGTGGGGGGAGACCCAGTACTTC. It translates to CASSPGGLAGGWGETQYF. V gene TRBV3-1 (or the pseudogene TRBV3-2) combines with J gene TRBJ2-5; 12 bases line up with TRBD2. This CDR3 is built from 18 residues. J gave up 5 bases and V 4 bases, and 14 bases lay outside the gene matches. The germline V gene encodes CDR1 LGHDT and CDR2 YNNKEL (reference sequence).

The chain recombines TRBV9 with TRBJ2-1, with D possibly matching TRBD2 (6 bases). V lost 4 bases and J lost 7, with 21 bases in between. Looked up from germline, CDR1 is SGDLS and CDR2 is YYNGEE. The length of the CDR3 is 16 residues. DNA of the CDR3: TGTGCCAGCAGCCTTCTAGTCGGGAGCCTTGAGAATGAGCAGTTCTTC. This translates into CASSLLVGSLENEQFF. The full variable domain, with the rest looked up from reference TRBV9 and TRBJ2-1, is DSGVTQTPKHLITATGQRVTLRCSPRSGDLSVYWYQQSLDQGLQFLIQYYNGEERAKGNILERFSAQQFPDLHSELNLSSLELGDSALYFCASSLLVGSLENEQFFGPGTRLTVL.

In this sample, this clone turned up once. V and J are TRBV28 and TRBJ1-3; TRBD1 is a possible D gene (6 bases). The CDR3 length is 15 residues. CDR1 MDHEN and CDR2 SYDVKM come from the germline V gene. V lost 5 bases and J lost 4, with 15 bases in between. The CDR3 sequence: CASSGQDSQGNTIYF. The CDR3, as DNA: TGTGCCAGCAGTGGCCAGGACAGCCAAGGAAACACCATATATTTT.

This chain links TRBV20-1 with TRBJ2-7; tentatively, D is TRBD2 (6 bases). The CDR3 is made up of 10 amino acids. Trimming shortened V by 8 bases and J by 7 bases, and 12 bases separated the two germline ends. Per the germline V gene, CDR1 is DFQATT and CDR2 is SNEGSKA (reference sequence). The CDR3 loop is CSPTSWEQYF. The CDR3 nucleotides read TGCAGTCCGACTAGTTGGGAGCAGTACTTC.

This chain joins TRBV9 and TRBJ2-4; 13 nucleotides align to TRBD2. J lost 7 bases, V lost 3 bases, and 16 bases had no gene match. CDR1 and CDR2 (germline): SGDLS, YYNGEE. The CDR3 runs 19 residues. CDR3 sequence (DNA): TGTGCCAGCAGCGGAAGGGCACGACCCGGGACTAGCGGGAACAACATTCAGTACTTC. Translation: CASSGRARPGTSGNNIQYF.